Sequencing of this T cell receptor (beta chain) was carried out in a study of lymphopenia after photon versus proton radiotherapy (dated by TCRdb to the late 2010s). Study-wide context: The study compared the immunological effects of photon versus proton radiation therapy in patients with gastrointestinal tumors who developed high-grade lymphopenia. The cohort included roughly 18 patients with gastrointestinal tumors who developed lymphopenia after receiving either photon or proton therapy. The study aimed to characterize how the two radiation modalities differ in their impact on the immune system. General study outcomes and caveats: The survival association was examined only in patients who died, and the authors described better survival with proton therapy as a possibility, not as a demonstrated result. After the lymphocyte count nadir, oligoclonal expansion, especially of CD8+ Temra cells, was observed in photon-treated repertoires, and the drop in diversity was driven by this expansion. Across the cohort, an inverse correlation was found between a larger post-nadir drop in TCR diversity and overall survival time among patients who died. Proton-treated patients stayed relatively stable during treatment, while photon-treated patients lost naive T cells and TCR diversity and gained effector/memory populations.

In the case of this clone: The target of this receptor is not known. The input lacks base qualities; no much larger clone sits a single base away.

Including the terminal cysteine and phenylalanine, the CDR3 comprises 13 residues. Solely the CDR3 DNA is kept, with 39 bases framed from the first base. CDR1 ENHRY and CDR2 SYGVKD are derived from the germline V gene. Compared with germline, V lacks 11 bases and J lacks 5 bases; bases without a gene match: 6. The library was produced with the immunoSEQ multiplex PCR assay. Deep sequencing of rearranged TCR beta loci, alongside multiparametric flow cytometry, was used to profile T cell repertoires. Drawn from immuneACCESS, this table holds only the in-frame rearrangements with V and J called that TCRdb kept. Clones are partly lost; checked studies trace under half to an unresolved V gene and leave the rest unexplained. The sample table lists roughly 4,800 clones, roughly 91% of them with a count of one. Together, the top ten hold about 17% of the sample.

The chain employs TRBV10-3 and TRBJ2-2; 9 of the junction bases match TRBD2. The source was peripheral blood, collected from a patient treated with photon-based radiotherapy. The clonotype was recovered from a man aged 25-45 years with gastric cancer. The CDR3 has the sequence CAGRGGRTGELFF. The nucleotide sequence is TGTGCCGGGCGGGGGGGCCGGACCGGGGAGCTGTTTTTT.